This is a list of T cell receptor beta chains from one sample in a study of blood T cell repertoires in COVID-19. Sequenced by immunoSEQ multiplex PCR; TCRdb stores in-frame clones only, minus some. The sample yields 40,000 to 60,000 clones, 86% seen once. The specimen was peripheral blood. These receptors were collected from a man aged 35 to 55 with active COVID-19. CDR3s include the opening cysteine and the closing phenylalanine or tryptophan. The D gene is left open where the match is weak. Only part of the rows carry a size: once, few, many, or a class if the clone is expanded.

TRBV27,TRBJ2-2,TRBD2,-,TGTGCCAGCAGTTCCAGGACTAGCGGGAGCCCCCTTGCCGGGGAGCTGTTTTTT,CASSSRTSGSPLAGELFF
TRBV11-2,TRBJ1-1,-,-,TGTGCCAGCAGCTTAGGGGGGGGAGCGAACACTGAAGCTTTCTTT,CASSLGGGANTEAFF
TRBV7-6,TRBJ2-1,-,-,TGTGCCAGCAGCTTTTACGGGTACAATGAGCAGTTCTTC,CASSFYGYNEQFF
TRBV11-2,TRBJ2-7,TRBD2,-,TGTGCCAGCAGCTTTACGTTAGGTAGCGGGAGGGACGAGCAGTACTTC,CASSFTLGSGRDEQYF
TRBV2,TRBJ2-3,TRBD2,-,TGTGCCAGCGTAGCGGGAGCAGATACGCAGTATTTT,CASVAGADTQYF
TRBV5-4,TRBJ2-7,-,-,TGTGCCAGCAGCTTGCCGGGACAAAACTACGAGCAGTACTTC,CASSLPGQNYEQYF
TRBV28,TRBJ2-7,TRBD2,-,TGTGCCAGCACCCCTACTCGACGGGCCAGCGGGAGAAGGGAGCAGTACTTC,CASTPTRRASGRREQYF
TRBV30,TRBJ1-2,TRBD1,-,TGTGCCTGGTGCCGGGACAGGGTTCACTATGGCTACACCTTC,CAWCRDRVHYGYTF
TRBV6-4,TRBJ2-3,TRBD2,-,TGTGCCAGCAGCCCTAGCGGGGCCTCGCTAGATACGCAGTATTTT,CASSPSGASLDTQYF
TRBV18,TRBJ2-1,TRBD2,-,TGTGCCAGCTCACCCCCAACTAGCGAGCGTACGAATGAGCAGTTCTTC,CASSPPTSERTNEQFF
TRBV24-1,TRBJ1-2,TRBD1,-,TGTGCCACCGGGGACAGAGGATTCTATGGCTACACCTTC,CATGDRGFYGYTF
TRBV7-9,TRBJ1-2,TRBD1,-,TGTGCCAGCAGCGGGGGGGACAGGCGGAGTGGCTACACCTTC,CASSGGDRRSGYTF
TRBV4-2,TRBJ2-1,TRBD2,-,TGTGCCAGCAGCCAAGACGGAACTAGCGGCTACAATGAGCAGTTCTTC,CASSQDGTSGYNEQFF
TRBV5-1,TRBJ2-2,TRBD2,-,TGCGCCAGCACCTCTAGCGGGACGGGCACCGGGGAGCTGTTTTTT,CASTSSGTGTGELFF
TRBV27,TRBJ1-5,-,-,TGTGCCAGCAGTTTACTTCGTCTTATAGATGGCAATCAGCCCCAGCATTTT,CASSLLRLIDGNQPQHF
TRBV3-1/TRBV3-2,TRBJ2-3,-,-,TGTGCCAGCAGCTCACAATTGACAGGCCCTAGCACAGATACGCAGTATTTT,CASSSQLTGPSTDTQYF
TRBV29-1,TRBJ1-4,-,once,TGCAGCGTTGAAGATCCAGGGTCTAATGAAAAACTGTTTTTT,CSVEDPGSNEKLFF
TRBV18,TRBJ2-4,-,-,TGTGCCAGCTCACCACGAGAGGGGGACATTCAGTACTTC,CASSPREGDIQYF
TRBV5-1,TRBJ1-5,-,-,TGCGCCAGCAGCTTAGACAGCCTCGGACAGCCCCAGCATTTT,CASSLDSLGQPQHF
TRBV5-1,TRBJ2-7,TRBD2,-,TGCGCCAGCAGCCTCGCTAGCGGAATCTACGAGCAGTACTTC,CASSLASGIYEQYF
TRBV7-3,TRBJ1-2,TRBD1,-,TGTGCCAGCAGCTTAGATGACAGGGGCAACTATGGCTACACCTTC,CASSLDDRGNYGYTF
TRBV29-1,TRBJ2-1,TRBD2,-,TGCAGCGTTGAAAGACTAGCGGAGTACAATGAGCAGTTCTTC,CSVERLAEYNEQFF
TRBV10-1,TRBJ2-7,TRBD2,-,TGCGCCAGCAGTGAACAAACTAGCGGGAGTCCGTCCTACGAGCAGTACTTC,CASSEQTSGSPSYEQYF
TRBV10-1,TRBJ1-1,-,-,TGCGCCAGCAGTGAGAGGGGGTCCCTGAACACTGAAGCTTTCTTT,CASSERGSLNTEAFF
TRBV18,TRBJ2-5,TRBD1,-,TGTGCCAGCTCACCACGGGCAGGGGGCCCCCAAGAGACCCAGTACTTC,CASSPRAGGPQETQYF
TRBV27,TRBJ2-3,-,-,TGTGCCACCCGGACATCCGCATATACGCAGTATTTT,CATRTSAYTQYF
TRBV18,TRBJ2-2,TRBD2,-,TGTGCCAGCTCACCAAGCGGGAGGCCCGGCACCGGGGAGCTGTTTTTT,CASSPSGRPGTGELFF
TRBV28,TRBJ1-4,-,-,TGTGCCAGCAGTTTAGGGCAACGGGAAAAACTGTTTTTT,CASSLGQREKLFF
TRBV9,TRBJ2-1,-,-,TGTGCCAGCAGCGTAGCTACAGGGCTGGATGAGCAGTTCTTC,CASSVATGLDEQFF
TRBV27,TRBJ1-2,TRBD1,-,TGTGCCAGCAGAAACACAGGGGGGCCCTATGGCTACACCTTC,CASRNTGGPYGYTF
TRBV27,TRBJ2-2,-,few,TGTGCCAGCAGTGCGGGGGAGCTGTTTTTT,CASSAGELFF
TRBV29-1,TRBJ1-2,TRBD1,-,TGCAGCGTGGTAGGACAGGGGTGGATCTATGGCTACACCTTC,CSVVGQGWIYGYTF
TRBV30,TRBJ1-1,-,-,TGTGCCTGGAACCCAATCCGGGACGGGGGTATGTGGGGTTTCTTT,CAWNPIRDGGMWGFF
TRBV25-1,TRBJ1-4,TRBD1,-,TGTGCCAGCAGGGGTACAGGGGGCGCGGATGAAAAACTGTTTTTT,CASRGTGGADEKLFF
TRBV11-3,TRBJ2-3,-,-,TGTGCCAGCAGCTTATTCCCAACAGATACGCAGTATTTT,CASSLFPTDTQYF
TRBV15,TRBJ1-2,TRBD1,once,TGTGCCACCAGCCTCCGGGACAGGGGGCTTTGGAACTATGGCTACACCTTC,CATSLRDRGLWNYGYTF
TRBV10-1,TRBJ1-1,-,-,TGCGCCAGCGTCCAGGTAAGCACTGAAGCTTTCTTT,CASVQVSTEAFF
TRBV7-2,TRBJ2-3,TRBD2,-,TGTGCCAGCAGCTTAATACCGGGAGGTATGGCAGATACGCAGTATTTT,CASSLIPGGMADTQYF
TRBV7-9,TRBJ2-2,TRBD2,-,TGTGCCAGCAGCGACTATAGCGGGACGAACACCGGGGAGCTGTTTTTT,CASSDYSGTNTGELFF
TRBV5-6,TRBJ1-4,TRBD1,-,TGTGCCAGCAGCAGAGGACAGGGGGGTAATGAAAAACTGTTTTTT,CASSRGQGGNEKLFF
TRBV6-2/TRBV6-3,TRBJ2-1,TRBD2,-,TGTGCCAGCAGTTACTCTCTAGCGGGGAGCGGGAAATACAATGAGCAGTTCTTC,CASSYSLAGSGKYNEQFF
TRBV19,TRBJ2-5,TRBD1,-,TGTGCCAGTAGCCTCGGACAGGGTCAAGAGACCCAGTACTTC,CASSLGQGQETQYF
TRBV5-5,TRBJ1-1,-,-,TGTGCCAGCAGCCCCGAGGTGAACACTGAAGCTTTCTTT,CASSPEVNTEAFF
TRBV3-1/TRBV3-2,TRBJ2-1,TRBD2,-,TGTGCCAGCAGCCGAGGCGGGGGTGAGCAGTTCTTC,CASSRGGGEQFF
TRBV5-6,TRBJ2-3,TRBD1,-,TGTGCCAGCAGCTTGTGGGACAGGAGGGGTACGCAGTATTTT,CASSLWDRRGTQYF
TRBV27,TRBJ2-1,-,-,TGTGCCAGCGGTACGTCGAGGGAGCAGTTCTTC,CASGTSREQFF
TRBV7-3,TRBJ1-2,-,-,TGTGCCAGCAGCTTCGCAGGGGAATATGGCTACACCTTC,CASSFAGEYGYTF
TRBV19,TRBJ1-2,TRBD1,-,TGTGCCAGTAGTATACCCCTGACAGGGCCCAAGGATGGCTACACCTTC,CASSIPLTGPKDGYTF
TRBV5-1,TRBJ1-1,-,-,TGCGCCAGCAGCTCAGGGGTATGGAACACTGAAGCTTTCTTT,CASSSGVWNTEAFF
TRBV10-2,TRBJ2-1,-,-,TGCGCCAGCAGTGACAGAAATACGAATGAGCAGTTCTTC,CASSDRNTNEQFF
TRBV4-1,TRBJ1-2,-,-,TGCGCCAGCAGCCAAGATCTGGGCAGGTTAAGTAGCGATGGCTACACCTTC,CASSQDLGRLSSDGYTF
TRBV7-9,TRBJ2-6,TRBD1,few,TGTGCCAGCAGCCCTAGGGGGCAGCTTGGGGCCAACGTCCTGACTTTC,CASSPRGQLGANVLTF
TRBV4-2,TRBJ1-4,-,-,TGTGCCAGCAGCCAAGATCCTATTGCAACTAATGAAAAACTGTTTTTT,CASSQDPIATNEKLFF
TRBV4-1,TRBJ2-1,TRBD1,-,TGCGCCAGCAGCCTTGGGACAGAGAAGTTCTTC,CASSLGTEKFF
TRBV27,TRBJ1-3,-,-,TGTGCCAGCAGTTCCTTCAGTGGTCAGGGAGGAAACACCATATATTTT,CASSSFSGQGGNTIYF
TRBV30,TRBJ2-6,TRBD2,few,TGTGCCTGGAGTTCCAGCGGGAGTTCGTCCCTCTCTGGGGCCAACGTCCTGACTTTC,CAWSSSGSSSLSGANVLTF